Presented here are 26 T cell receptor beta chains from one specimen sequenced in a study of shared clonotypes between healthy human individuals. Assay: immunoSEQ multiplex PCR; the TCRdb copy retains only in-frame clones and omits some. Of hundreds of thousands of clones detected, 95% appear once; the ten largest clones hold about 0.11%. Naive-designated CD8 cells lacked CD45RO, were positively enriched for CCR7, and omitted terminally differentiated effector memory CD45RA+ cells. The sample comprised naive CD8+ T cells sorted from blood. Source of these receptors: a woman younger than 45 in good health.

This rearrangement joins TRBV27 to TRBJ2-7, with TRBD1 matching over 9 bases. V dropped 8 bases and J dropped 6; count of bases not matched to a gene: 8. Per the germline V gene, CDR1 is MNHEY and CDR2 is SMNVEV (reference sequence). This CDR3 has 13 amino acids. The CDR3 DNA is TGTGCCAGCGGTTGGACAGGGGTTAGCGAGCAGTACTTC. Its translation is CASGWTGVSEQYF.

The V and J genes are TRBV4-2 and TRBJ2-7, with 8 bases matching TRBD1. CDR1 and CDR2 (germline): LGHNA, YNFKEQ. This CDR3 is built from 16 residues. The ends lost 1 base at V and 1 base at J; junction bases unmatched: 6. The CDR3 sequence is CASSQGETGASYEQYF. CDR3 in DNA: TGTGCCAGCAGCCAAGGAGAGACAGGGGCGTCCTACGAGCAGTACTTC.

The rearrangement joins TRBV5-5 to TRBJ2-5; the match to TRBD1 covers 9 bases. Unmatched junction bases numbered 9, after V lost 5 bases and J lost 4 bases. Germline lookup yields CDR1 SGHKS and CDR2 YYEKEE (reference sequence). The CDR3 contains 15 residues. DNA of the CDR3: TGTGCCAGCAGACCGACAGGGGGAATCCGAGAGACCCAGTACTTC. Amino acid sequence: CASRPTGGIRETQYF.

This chain connects TRBV5-8 to TRBJ1-1, with 9 bases identical to TRBD1. Trimming cost V 5 bases and J 0 bases; bases outside gene matches: 5. This CDR3 spans 15 amino acids. The germline V gene has CDR1 SGHTS and CDR2 YDEGEE. The CDR3 loop is CASRLTGGVNTEAFF. CDR3 DNA sequence: TGTGCCAGCAGGCTGACAGGGGGAGTGAACACTGAAGCTTTCTTT.

Comments on this clone: This specimen includes other DNA sequences encoding the same CDR3. The chain recombines TRBV9 with TRBJ2-7, with D possibly called TRBD1 or TRBD2 (5 bases each). The CDR3 is made up of 12 amino acids. CDR1 is SGDLS, CDR2 YYNGEE, per germline. V gave up 5 bases and J gave up 3 bases, with 9 bases separating them. The CDR3 sequence: CASRGDGYEQYF. The CDR3 coding sequence is TGTGCCAGCAGGGGGGACGGCTACGAGCAGTACTTC. Based on the CDR3 plus reference TRBV9 and TRBJ2-7, the full variable domain is DSGVTQTPKHLITATGQRVTLRCSPRSGDLSVYWYQQSLDQGLQFLIQYYNGEERAKGNILERFSAQQFPDLHSELNLSSLELGDSALYFCASRGDGYEQYFGPGTRLTVT.

V usage is TRBV7-7 and J usage is TRBJ2-5; TRBD2 agrees at 7 bases. The J call is doubtful: the DNA matches TRBJ2-7 better. This CDR3 is 18 amino acids long. Germline lookup yields CDR1 SSHAT and CDR2 FNYEAQ (reference sequence). The CDR3 region is CASAPRGATSGISYEQYF. The DNA for the CDR3 is TGTGCCAGCGCACCCAGAGGGGCGACAAGCGGGATCTCCTACGAGCAGTACTTC.

This sequence joins TRBV21-1 and TRBJ2-7. TRBV21-1 is designated a pseudogene. This CDR3 region has 16 residues. The DNA of the CDR3 is TGTGCCAGCAGCAAAGCTTACGGACCCGGCCCCTACGAGCAGTACTTC. It encodes CASSKAYGPGPYEQYF.

V is TRBV6-1 and J is TRBJ2-7; D is uncertain. Per germline, CDR1 MNHNS and CDR2 SASEGT. This CDR3 has 13 amino acids. The V end was cut by 6 bases, the J end by 2 bases, with 11 bases between. CDR3 coding DNA: TGTGCCAGCAGAGAGGATTTCGCCTACGAGCAGTACTTC. This codes for CASREDFAYEQYF.

Written as DNA, the CDR3 is TGTGCCAGCAGTAACGGGAGTGGAGAGACCCAGTACTTC. It codes for CASSNGSGETQYF. The chain has TRBV27 and TRBJ2-5, with D possibly being TRBD2 (6 bases). V lost 5 bases and J lost 4, with 11 bases in between. This CDR3 spans 13 amino acids. The germline V gene encodes CDR1 MNHEY and CDR2 SMNVEV (reference sequence).

The V and J genes are TRBV28 and TRBJ2-7, with D perhaps assigned TRBD1 or TRBD2 (6 bases each). There are 18 residues in the CDR3. With 3 bases removed from V and 2 bases from J, the gap between germline ends came to 23 bases. CDR1 and CDR2 (germline): MDHEN, SYDVKM. CDR3 DNA sequence: TGTGCCAGCAGTTTGCCCACAGAAACCACCCGGGGGCCCTACGAGCAGTACTTC. Protein product: CASSLPTETTRGPYEQYF.

The chain has TRBV21-1 and TRBJ1-2; the D call in the table, TRBD1, was not verified against the DNA. TRBV21-1 is marked as a pseudogene. This CDR3 spans 18 amino acids. The CDR3 nucleotides read TGTGCCAGCAGCAATCCCGATTTAGGTCGCAGGCTGAACTATGGCTACACCTTC. This sequence encodes CASSNPDLGRRLNYGYTF.

V usage is TRBV13 and J usage is TRBJ2-7; 7 bases fit TRBD1. Germline lookup yields CDR1 PRHDT and CDR2 FYEKMQ (reference sequence). The V gene end was trimmed by 5 bases and the J gene end by 3 bases; junction bases not matched to a gene: 7. The CDR3 consists of 14 residues. The CDR3 DNA is TGTGCCAGCAGCCAGGGGACAGCGTACTACGAGCAGTACTTC. Protein product: CASSQGTAYYEQYF.

The rearrangement joins TRBV14 to TRBJ1-1; D is ambiguous. The germline CDR1 and CDR2 sequences are SGHDN and FVKESK. Trimming took 1 base from V and 0 from J, leaving 9 bases between them. The CDR3 runs to 15 residues. The CDR3 sequence is CASSQVGGMNTEAFF. The CDR3 DNA sequence: TGTGCCAGCAGCCAAGTCGGAGGGATGAACACTGAAGCTTTCTTT. Drawing the rest from reference TRBV14 and TRBJ1-1, the complete variable domain is EAGVTQFPSHSVIEKGQTVTLRCDPISGHDNLYWYRRVMGKEIKFLLHFVKESKQDESGMPNNRFLAERTGGTYSTLKVQPAELEDSGVYFCASSQVGGMNTEAFFGQGTRLTVV.

The chain joins TRBV7-9 to TRBJ2-5; 7 bases are shared with TRBD1. Judging by the DNA end, TRBJ2-7 fits better; the J call may be wrong. The CDR3 loop spans 15 amino acids. Germline V gene lookup returns CDR1 SEHNR and CDR2 FQNEAQ (reference sequence). The CDR3 region is CASSPTGHSSYEQYF. The DNA of the CDR3 is TGTGCCAGCAGCCCGACAGGGCATAGCTCCTACGAGCAGTACTTC.

The V and J genes are TRBV6-6 and TRBJ1-2; the match to TRBD1 covers 10 bases. The CDR3 is 15 residues long. The junction had 7 bases not matched to a gene; V was cut back by 2 bases and J by 7 bases. CDR1 is MNHNY, CDR2 SVGAGI, per germline (reference sequence). CDR3 nucleotide sequence: TGTGCCAGCAGTTACGGGACAGGGGAATTTGCTGGCTACACCTTC. Its translation is CASSYGTGEFAGYTF.

This chain uses TRBV15 with TRBJ2-3; TRBD2 might be the D (6 bases). Germline CDR1 is LNHNV and CDR2 is YYDKDF (reference sequence). This CDR3 has 14 amino acids. V was clipped by 1 base and J by 2 bases, with 7 bases between them. CDR3 in amino acids: CATSRAGVTDTQYF. The CDR3 DNA reads as TGTGCCACCAGCAGAGCGGGAGTCACAGATACGCAGTATTTT.

This clone was seen only once. The V and J genes are TRBV4-1 and TRBJ2-1; D remains unclear. CDR1 and CDR2 from the germline V gene are MGHRA and YSYEKL. This CDR3 is 12 amino acids long. V lost 2 bases and J lost 5, with 4 bases in between. CDR3 DNA sequence: TGCGCCAGCAGCCAAAAGAACAATGAGCAGTTCTTC. Protein sequence: CASSQKNNEQFF.

V usage is TRBV4-1 and J usage is TRBJ2-5; D is possibly TRBD1 (6 bases). The J call may be incorrect, as the DNA end agrees better with TRBJ2-7. This CDR3 is 15 amino acids long. Germline lookup yields CDR1 MGHRA and CDR2 YSYEKL. CDR3 loop: CASSRGQMSSYEQYF. Written as DNA, the CDR3 is TGCGCCAGCAGCCGGGGACAAATGAGCTCCTACGAGCAGTACTTC.

This rearrangement joins TRBV27 to TRBJ2-7, with D unresolved. Germline values: CDR1 MNHEY, CDR2 SMNVEV (reference sequence). The length of the CDR3 is 14 residues. Between the trimmed V and J ends, which lost 6 bases and 6 bases, there was a span of 18 bases. The CDR3 DNA reads TGTGCCAGCAGCTTCCTGATCCCCGGGTCCGAGCAGTACTTC. The encoded protein is CASSFLIPGSEQYF.

CDR3 nucleotide sequence: TGTGCCAGCAGTGATCCGGGGGACACTGAAGCTTTCTTT. As protein: CASSDPGDTEAFF. The V and J genes are TRBV6-1 and TRBJ1-1, with D tentatively TRBD1 (5 bases). Between the trimmed V and J ends, which lost 3 bases and 3 bases, there was a span of 8 bases. The germline V gene encodes CDR1 MNHNS and CDR2 SASEGT. The CDR3 is 13 residues long.

The chain joins TRBV19 to TRBJ2-1; 7 bases are a match to TRBD1. The CDR3 consists of 17 residues. Germline CDR1 LNHDA, CDR2 SQIVND (reference sequence). The V segment lost 9 bases and the J segment 0 bases; nucleotides outside the gene matches: 14. The CDR3 DNA is TGTGCCAGGAACCCCCCGTACAGGGGTAGCTCCTACAATGAGCAGTTCTTC. This codes for CARNPPYRGSSYNEQFF.

The chain couples TRBV2 to TRBJ2-7; 10 bases match TRBD1. J gave up 0 bases and V 1 base, and 15 bases lay outside the gene matches. In germline, CDR1 is SNHLY, CDR2 FYNNEI. The CDR3 sequence is 20 residues long. The CDR3 spells CASSEGEPGQGSLSSYEQYF. CDR3 in DNA: TGTGCCAGCAGTGAAGGGGAACCGGGACAGGGGTCCTTAAGCTCCTACGAGCAGTACTTC. The full variable domain, with the rest looked up from reference TRBV2 and TRBJ2-7, is EPEVTQTPSHQVTQMGQEVILRCVPISNHLYFYWYRQILGQKVEFLVSFYNNEISEKSEIFDDQFSVERPDGSNFTLKIRSTKLEDSAMYFCASSEGEPGQGSLSSYEQYFGPGTRLTVT.

V gene TRBV30 combines with J gene TRBJ1-1; D not resolved. V dropped 3 bases and J dropped 1 base, with 9 bases sitting between them. CDR3 length equals 13 residues. Germline V gene sequence: CDR1 GTSNPN, CDR2 SVGIG (reference sequence). The CDR3 DNA reads TGTGCCTGGAGCCGGATGGGGAACACTGAAGCTTTCTTT. Translating gives CAWSRMGNTEAFF.

The CDR3, as DNA: TGTGCCAGCAGTTACTCTCTAGGCTACAATGAGCAGTTCTTC. Amino acid sequence: CASSYSLGYNEQFF. The V and J genes are TRBV6-5 and TRBJ2-1; D call uncertain. Germline V gene lookup returns CDR1 MNHEY and CDR2 SVGAGI. V was trimmed by 0 bases and J by 3 bases, leaving 6 bases between them. The CDR3 sequence is 14 residues long.

V usage is TRBV7-9 and J usage is TRBJ2-7; maybe TRBD1 (5 bases). V lost 3 bases to trimming and J lost 5 bases, with 14 bases between them. This CDR3 is built from 14 residues. Germline V lookup: CDR1 SEHNR, CDR2 FQNEAQ (reference sequence). CDR3 in amino acids: CASSLRQGPNEQYF. The CDR3, as DNA: TGTGCCAGCAGCTTGCGGCAGGGCCCTAACGAGCAGTACTTC. Variable domain in full (rest from reference TRBV7-9 and TRBJ2-7): DTGVSQNPRHKITKRGQNVTFRCDPISEHNRLYWYRQTLGQGPEFLTYFQNEAQLEKSRLLSDRFSAERPKGSFSTLEIQRTEQGDSAMYLCASSLRQGPNEQYFGPGTRLTVT.

This chain joins TRBV30 and TRBJ2-1; TRBD2 is a possible D gene (5 bases). This CDR3 spans 13 amino acids. CDR1 and CDR2 (germline): GTSNPN, SVGIG (reference sequence). V lost 2 bases and J lost 6, with 11 bases in between. As DNA, the CDR3 is TGTGCCTGGAGTAGGACGGGAACCAATGAGCAGTTCTTC. This gives the protein CAWSRTGTNEQFF.